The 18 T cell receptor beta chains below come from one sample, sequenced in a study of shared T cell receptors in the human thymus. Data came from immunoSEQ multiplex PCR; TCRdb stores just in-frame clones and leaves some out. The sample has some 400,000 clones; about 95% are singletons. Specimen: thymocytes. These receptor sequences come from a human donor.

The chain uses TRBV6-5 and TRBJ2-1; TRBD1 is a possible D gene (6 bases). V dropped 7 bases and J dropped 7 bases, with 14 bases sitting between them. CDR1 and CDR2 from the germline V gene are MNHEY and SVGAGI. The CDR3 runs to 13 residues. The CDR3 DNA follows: TGTGCCAGCACCTCCAGGGGCAAGAATGAGCAGTTCTTC. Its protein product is CASTSRGKNEQFF.

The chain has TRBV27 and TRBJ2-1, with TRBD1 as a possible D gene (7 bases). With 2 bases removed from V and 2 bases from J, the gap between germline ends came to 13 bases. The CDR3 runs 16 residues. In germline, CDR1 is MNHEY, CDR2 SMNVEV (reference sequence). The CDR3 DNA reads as TGTGCCAGCAGTTTAGGGGGGACAGCACCCTACAATGAGCAGTTCTTC. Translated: CASSLGGTAPYNEQFF.

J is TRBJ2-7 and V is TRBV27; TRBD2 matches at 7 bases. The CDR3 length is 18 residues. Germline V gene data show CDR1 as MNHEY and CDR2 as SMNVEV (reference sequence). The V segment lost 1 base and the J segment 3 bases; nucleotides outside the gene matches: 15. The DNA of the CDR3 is TGTGCCAGCAGTTTATTTGGCCCCACATGGGGAGGGAGCTACGAGCAGTACTTC. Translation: CASSLFGPTWGGSYEQYF.

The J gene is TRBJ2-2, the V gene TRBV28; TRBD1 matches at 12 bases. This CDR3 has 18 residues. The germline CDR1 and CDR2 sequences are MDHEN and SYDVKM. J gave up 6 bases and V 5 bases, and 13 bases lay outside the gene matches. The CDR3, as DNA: TGTGCCAGCAGTCCCCCCCACCCGGGACAGGGGGCGTCCGGGGAGCTGTTTTTT. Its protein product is CASSPPHPGQGASGELFF.

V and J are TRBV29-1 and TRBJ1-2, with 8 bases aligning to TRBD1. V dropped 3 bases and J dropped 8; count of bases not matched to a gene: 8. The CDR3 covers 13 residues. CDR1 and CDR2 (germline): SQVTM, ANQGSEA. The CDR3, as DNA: TGCAGCGTTGAGGAAGGCAGGGGGCGCGGCTACACCTTC. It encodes CSVEEGRGRGYTF.

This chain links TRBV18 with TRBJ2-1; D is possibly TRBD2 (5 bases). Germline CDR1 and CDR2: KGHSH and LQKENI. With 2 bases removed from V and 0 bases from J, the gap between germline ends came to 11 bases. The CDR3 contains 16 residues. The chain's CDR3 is CASSPASLSSYNEQFF. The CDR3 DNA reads TGTGCCAGCTCACCAGCTAGCCTGAGCTCCTACAATGAGCAGTTCTTC.

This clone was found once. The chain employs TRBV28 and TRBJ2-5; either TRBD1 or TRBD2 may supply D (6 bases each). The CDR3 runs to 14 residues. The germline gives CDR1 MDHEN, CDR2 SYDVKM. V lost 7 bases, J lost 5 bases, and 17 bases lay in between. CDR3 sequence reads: CASKSGGEAETQYF. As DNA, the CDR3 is TGTGCCAGCAAATCCGGGGGCGAGGCGGAGACCCAGTACTTC.

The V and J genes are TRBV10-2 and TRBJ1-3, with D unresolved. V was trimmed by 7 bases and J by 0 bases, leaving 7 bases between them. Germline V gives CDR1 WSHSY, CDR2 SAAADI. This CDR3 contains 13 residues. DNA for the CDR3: TGCGCCAGCAAGTCGAGCTCTGGAAACACCATATATTTT. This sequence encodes CASKSSSGNTIYF.

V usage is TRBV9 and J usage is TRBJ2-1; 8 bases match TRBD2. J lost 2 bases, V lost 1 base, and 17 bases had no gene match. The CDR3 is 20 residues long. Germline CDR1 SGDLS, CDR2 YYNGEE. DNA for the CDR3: TGTGCCAGCAGCGTAAACGGTGGCGGGAGGAAGCGTATGACCTACAATGAGCAGTTCTTC. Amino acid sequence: CASSVNGGGRKRMTYNEQFF.

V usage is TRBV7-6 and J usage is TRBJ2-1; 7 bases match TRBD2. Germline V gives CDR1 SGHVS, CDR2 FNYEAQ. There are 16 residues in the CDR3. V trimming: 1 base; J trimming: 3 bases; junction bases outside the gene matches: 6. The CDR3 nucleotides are TGTGCCAGCAGCTTAGTGGGGCTAGCGGTCTACAATGAGCAGTTCTTC. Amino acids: CASSLVGLAVYNEQFF.

The CDR3 here is CASSDCWGKGEKLFF. The CDR3 nucleotides read TGTGCCAGCAGTGACTGCTGGGGGAAAGGTGAAAAACTGTTTTTT. The V and J genes are TRBV6-4 and TRBJ1-4, with a possible D match to TRBD1 (5 bases). V lost 1 base to trimming and J lost 7 bases, with 13 bases between them. Per the germline V gene, CDR1 is MRHNA and CDR2 is SNTAGT. The CDR3 runs to 15 residues.

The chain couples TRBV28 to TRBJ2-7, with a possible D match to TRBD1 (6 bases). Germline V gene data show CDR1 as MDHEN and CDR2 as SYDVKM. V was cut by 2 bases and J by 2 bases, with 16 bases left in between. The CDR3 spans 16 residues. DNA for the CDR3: TGTGCCAGCAGTTTAGGGGAACAGGGAGAACCCTACGAGCAGTACTTC. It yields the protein CASSLGEQGEPYEQYF. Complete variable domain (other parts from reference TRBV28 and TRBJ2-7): DVKVTQSSRYLVKRTGEKVFLECVQDMDHENMFWYRQDPGLGLRLIYFSYDVKMKEKGDIPEGYSVSREKKERFSLILESASTNQTSMYLCASSLGEQGEPYEQYFGPGTRLTVT.

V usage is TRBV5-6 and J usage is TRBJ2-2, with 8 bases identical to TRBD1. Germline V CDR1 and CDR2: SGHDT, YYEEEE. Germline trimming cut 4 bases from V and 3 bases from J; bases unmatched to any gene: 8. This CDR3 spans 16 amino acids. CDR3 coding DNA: TGTGCCAGCAGCCAGAAGAGGACAGGGTACACCGGGGAGCTGTTTTTT. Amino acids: CASSQKRTGYTGELFF.

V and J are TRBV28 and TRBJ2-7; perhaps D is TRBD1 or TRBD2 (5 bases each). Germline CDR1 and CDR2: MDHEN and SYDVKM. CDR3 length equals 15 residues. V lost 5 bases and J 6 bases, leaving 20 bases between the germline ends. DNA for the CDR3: TGTGCCAGCAGTCCCAGCCGTGGGGGTCGCGTCGAGCAGTACTTC. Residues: CASSPSRGGRVEQYF.

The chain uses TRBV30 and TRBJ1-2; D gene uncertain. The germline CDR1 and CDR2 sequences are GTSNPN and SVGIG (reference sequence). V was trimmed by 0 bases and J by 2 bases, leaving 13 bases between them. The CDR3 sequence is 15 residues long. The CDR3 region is CAWSVEWPENYGYTF. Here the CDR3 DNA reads TGTGCCTGGAGTGTAGAATGGCCGGAGAACTATGGCTACACCTTC.

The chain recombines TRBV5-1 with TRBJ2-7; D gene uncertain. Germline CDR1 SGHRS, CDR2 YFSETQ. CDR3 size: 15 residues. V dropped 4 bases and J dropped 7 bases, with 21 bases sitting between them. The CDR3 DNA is TGCGCCAGCAGCCCGGCCTCTTACAGTCCTAGGGAGCAGTACTTC. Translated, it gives CASSPASYSPREQYF.

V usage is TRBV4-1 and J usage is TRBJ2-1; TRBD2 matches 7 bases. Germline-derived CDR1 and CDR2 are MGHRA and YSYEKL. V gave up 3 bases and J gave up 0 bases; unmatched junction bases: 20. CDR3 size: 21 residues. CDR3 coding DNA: TGCGCCAGCAGCCAGGACGCCCAAGAGGTACTAGCGCCTTTCTCCTACAATGAGCAGTTCTTC. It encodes CASSQDAQEVLAPFSYNEQFF.

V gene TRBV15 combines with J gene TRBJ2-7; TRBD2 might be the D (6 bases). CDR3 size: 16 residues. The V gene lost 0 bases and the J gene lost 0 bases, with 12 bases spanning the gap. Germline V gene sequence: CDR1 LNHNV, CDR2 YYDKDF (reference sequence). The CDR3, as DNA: TGTGCCACCAGCAGAGATTACGGGGGTAGCTCCTACGAGCAGTACTTC. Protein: CATSRDYGGSSYEQYF.